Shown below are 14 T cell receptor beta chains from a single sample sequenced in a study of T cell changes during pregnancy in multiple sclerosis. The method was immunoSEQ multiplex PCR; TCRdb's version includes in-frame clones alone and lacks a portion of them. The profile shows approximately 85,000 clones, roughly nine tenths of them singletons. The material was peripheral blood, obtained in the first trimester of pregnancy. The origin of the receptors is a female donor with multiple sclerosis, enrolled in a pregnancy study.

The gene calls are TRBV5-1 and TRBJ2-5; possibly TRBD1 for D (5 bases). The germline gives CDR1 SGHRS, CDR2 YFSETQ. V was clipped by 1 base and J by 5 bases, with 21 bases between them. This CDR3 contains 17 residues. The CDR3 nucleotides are TGCGCCAGCAGCTTGTCGCCCAGTTTACAGGTGTGGGAGACCCAGTACTTC. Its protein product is CASSLSPSLQVWETQYF. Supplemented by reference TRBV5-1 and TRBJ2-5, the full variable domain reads KAGVTQTPRYLIKTRGQQVTLSCSPISGHRSVSWYQQTPGQGLQFLFEYFSETQRNKGNFPGRFSGRQFSNSRSEMNVSTLELGDSALYLCASSLSPSLQVWETQYFGPGTRLLVL.

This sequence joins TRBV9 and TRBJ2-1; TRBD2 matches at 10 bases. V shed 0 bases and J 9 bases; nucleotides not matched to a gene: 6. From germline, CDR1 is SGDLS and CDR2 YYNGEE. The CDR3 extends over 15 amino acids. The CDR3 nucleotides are TGTGCCAGCAGCGTAGGAGCGGGAGGGGTGGTTGAGCAGTTCTTC. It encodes CASSVGAGGVVEQFF.

CDR3 sequence reads: CASSGTLYNEQFF. The CDR3 DNA reads as TGTGCCAGCAGCGGGACACTATACAATGAGCAGTTCTTC. V gene TRBV7-3 combines with J gene TRBJ2-1; maybe TRBD1 (6 bases). V gave up 5 bases and J gave up 4 bases, with 9 bases separating them. The CDR3 is 13 residues long. The V gene's germline CDR1 is SGHTA and CDR2 FQGTGA.

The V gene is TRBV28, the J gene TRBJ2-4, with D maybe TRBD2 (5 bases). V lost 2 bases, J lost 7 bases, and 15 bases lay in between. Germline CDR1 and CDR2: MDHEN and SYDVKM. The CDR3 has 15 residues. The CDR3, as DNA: TGTGCCAGCAGTTTACCCCCACCGGGGATGAACATTCAGTACTTC. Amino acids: CASSLPPPGMNIQYF.

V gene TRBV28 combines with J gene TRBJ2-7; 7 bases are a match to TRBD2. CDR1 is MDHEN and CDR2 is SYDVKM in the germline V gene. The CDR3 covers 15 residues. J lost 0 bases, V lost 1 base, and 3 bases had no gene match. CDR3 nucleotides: TGTGCCAGCAGTTTATTGCGGGAGCTCTCCTACGAGCAGTACTTC. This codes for CASSLLRELSYEQYF.

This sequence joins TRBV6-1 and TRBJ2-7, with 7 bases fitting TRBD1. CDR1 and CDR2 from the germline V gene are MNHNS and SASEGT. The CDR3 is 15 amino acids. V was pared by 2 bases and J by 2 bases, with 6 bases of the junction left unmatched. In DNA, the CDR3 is TGTGCCAGCAGTGAATACTGGACAGGAGCCTACGAGCAGTACTTC. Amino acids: CASSEYWTGAYEQYF.

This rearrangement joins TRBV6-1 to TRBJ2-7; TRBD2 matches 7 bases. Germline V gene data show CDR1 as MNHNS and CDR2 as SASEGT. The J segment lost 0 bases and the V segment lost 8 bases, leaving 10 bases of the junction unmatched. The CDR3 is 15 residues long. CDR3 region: CASPAPGLSSYEQYF. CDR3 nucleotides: TGTGCCAGCCCCGCGCCGGGACTATCCTCCTACGAGCAGTACTTC.

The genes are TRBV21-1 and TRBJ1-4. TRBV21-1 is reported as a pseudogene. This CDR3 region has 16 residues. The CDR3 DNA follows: TGTGCCAGCAGCAAAGTTGCGGGACTCCCCGAGGAAAAACTGTTTTTT. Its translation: CASSKVAGLPEEKLFF.

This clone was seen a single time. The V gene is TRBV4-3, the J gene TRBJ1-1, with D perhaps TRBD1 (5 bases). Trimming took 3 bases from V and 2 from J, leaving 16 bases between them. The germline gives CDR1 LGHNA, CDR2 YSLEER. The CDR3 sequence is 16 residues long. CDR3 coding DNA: TGCGCCAGCAGCCACCCGCCCGACAGCTCTAACACTGAAGCTTTCTTT. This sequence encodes CASSHPPDSSNTEAFF.

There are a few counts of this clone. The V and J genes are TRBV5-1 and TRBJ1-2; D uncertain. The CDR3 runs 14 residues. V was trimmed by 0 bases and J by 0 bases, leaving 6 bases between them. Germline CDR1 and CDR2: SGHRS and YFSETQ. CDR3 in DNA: TGCGCCAGCAGCTTGGACGTAGCTAACTATGGCTACACCTTC. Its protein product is CASSLDVANYGYTF.

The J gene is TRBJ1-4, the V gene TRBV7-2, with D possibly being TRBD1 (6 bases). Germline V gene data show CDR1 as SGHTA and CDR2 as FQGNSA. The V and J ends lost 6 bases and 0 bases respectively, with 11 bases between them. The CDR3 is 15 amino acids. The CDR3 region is CASSLTGPTNEKLFF. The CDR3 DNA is TGTGCCAGCAGTCTTACAGGGCCAACTAATGAAAAACTGTTTTTT.

The CDR3 sequence is CASSFRGVNTEAFF. The CDR3 DNA follows: TGTGCCAGTAGTTTCAGGGGAGTGAACACTGAAGCTTTCTTT. This rearrangement joins TRBV19 to TRBJ1-1; weak D call: TRBD1 (6 bases). The CDR3 is 14 amino acids. V was clipped by 5 bases and J by 0 bases, with 10 bases between them. In germline, CDR1 is LNHDA, CDR2 SQIVND (reference sequence). The full variable domain, completed using reference TRBV19 and TRBJ1-1, is DGGITQSPKYLFRKEGQNVTLSCEQNLNHDAMYWYRQDPGQGLRLIYYSQIVNDFQKGDIAEGYSVSREKKESFPLTVTSAQKNPTAFYLCASSFRGVNTEAFFGQGTRLTVV.

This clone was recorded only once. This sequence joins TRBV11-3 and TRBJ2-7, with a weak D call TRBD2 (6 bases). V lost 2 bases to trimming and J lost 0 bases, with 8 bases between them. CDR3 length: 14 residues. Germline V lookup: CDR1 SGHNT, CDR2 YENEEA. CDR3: CASSLSGGSYEQYF. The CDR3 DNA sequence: TGTGCCAGCAGCTTATCCGGGGGCTCCTACGAGCAGTACTTC.

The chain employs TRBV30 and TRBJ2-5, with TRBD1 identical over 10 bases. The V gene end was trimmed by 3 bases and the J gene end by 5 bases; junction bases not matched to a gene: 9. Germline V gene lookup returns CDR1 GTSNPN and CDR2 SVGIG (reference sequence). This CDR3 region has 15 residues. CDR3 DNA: TGTGCCTGGAGCGCTGACAGGGGGCTCGGGGAGACCCAGTACTTC. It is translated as CAWSADRGLGETQYF.